The 10 T cell receptor beta chains in this list originate from one sample, sequenced in a study of blood T cell repertoires in COVID-19. Sequencing was performed with immunoSEQ multiplex PCR; in TCRdb, only in-frame clones are kept and a portion is missing. In the table there are around 230,000 clones, 84% of which are singletons. Sequencing was carried out using peripheral blood. The source is a middle-aged man who had recovered from COVID-19.

The V call is TRBV5-1, the J call TRBJ1-1; maybe TRBD1 (6 bases). Germline V gives CDR1 SGHRS, CDR2 YFSETQ. This CDR3 has 14 residues. Trimming took 5 bases from V and 0 from J, leaving 11 bases between them. The CDR3 sequence: CASRSRGMNTEAFF. The CDR3 DNA sequence: TGCGCCAGCAGGAGCAGGGGCATGAACACTGAAGCTTTCTTT.

The gene calls are TRBV7-8 and TRBJ1-3; a possible D gene is TRBD1 (5 bases). Trimming stripped 4 bases from V and 2 bases from J, with 15 bases between. The CDR3 spans 16 residues. The V gene's germline CDR1 is SGHVS and CDR2 FQNEAQ. CDR3 sequence reads: CASSWLDGGAGNTIYF. In DNA, the CDR3 is TGTGCCAGCAGCTGGTTGGATGGGGGGGCTGGAAACACCATATATTTT.

The rearrangement links TRBV11-2 to TRBJ1-4, with D possibly TRBD1 on 5 matching bases. CDR3 length equals 13 residues. The V gene lost 10 bases and the J gene lost 6 bases, with 15 bases spanning the gap. CDR1 and CDR2 from the germline V gene are SGHAT and FQNNGV. This CDR3 reads CATRGGVHEKLFF. In DNA form, the CDR3 reads TGTGCCACTCGGGGGGGGGTTCATGAAAAACTGTTTTTT.

This chain connects TRBV9 to TRBJ1-3; D uncertain. CDR3 length: 15 amino acids. The V end was cut by 2 bases, the J end by 0 bases, with 9 bases between. CDR1 and CDR2 from the germline V gene are SGDLS and YYNGEE. CDR3 DNA sequence: TGTGCCAGCAGCGTGAAAGGGAGCTCTGGAAACACCATATATTTT. Its translation is CASSVKGSSGNTIYF.

The chain carries TRBV10-1 and TRBJ1-1; D is possibly TRBD1 (5 bases). Per germline, CDR1 WNHNN and CDR2 SYGVQD (reference sequence). Trimming removed 0 bases at V and 2 bases at J, with 10 bases between. This CDR3 is 15 amino acids long. CDR3 sequence reads: CASSESAGINTEAFF. In DNA, the CDR3 is TGCGCCAGCAGTGAGTCGGCAGGGATTAACACTGAAGCTTTCTTT.

CDR3 coding DNA: TGTGCCAGTAGTTCCGGGTATAGCGATGAGACCCAGTACTTC. Protein sequence: CASSSGYSDETQYF. This chain joins TRBV19 and TRBJ2-5; D is possibly TRBD2 (5 bases). This CDR3 comprises 14 residues. Looked up from germline, CDR1 is LNHDA and CDR2 is SQIVND (reference sequence). Trimming pared 5 bases from V and 5 bases from J, leaving 15 bases between.

The gene calls are TRBV19 and TRBJ2-3; 11 bases are a match to TRBD2. The CDR3 loop spans 17 amino acids. Trimming at V came to 10 bases and at J to 1 base, leaving 13 bases not matched to a gene. Per germline, CDR1 LNHDA and CDR2 SQIVND (reference sequence). The CDR3 DNA reads TGTGCCACTCGCCCCATAACTAGCGGGAGCGGCACAGATACGCAGTATTTT. Translated, it gives CATRPITSGSGTDTQYF. Full variable domain (rest looked up from reference TRBV19 and TRBJ2-3): DGGITQSPKYLFRKEGQNVTLSCEQNLNHDAMYWYRQDPGQGLRLIYYSQIVNDFQKGDIAEGYSVSREKKESFPLTVTSAQKNPTAFYLCATRPITSGSGTDTQYFGPGTRLTVL.

The rearrangement joins TRBV5-1 to TRBJ1-3; 7 bases agree with TRBD1. The CDR3 runs to 15 residues. The junction had 8 bases not matched to a gene; V was cut back by 4 bases and J by 4 bases. CDR1 and CDR2 (germline): SGHRS, YFSETQ. For the CDR3, the DNA is TGCGCCAGCAGCGCGGAGGGACAGACCGGAAACACCATATATTTT. Translated, it gives CASSAEGQTGNTIYF.

This chain uses TRBV5-8 with TRBJ2-1, with 12 bases identical to TRBD2. Germline V gives CDR1 SGHTS, CDR2 YDEGEE. V was clipped by 1 base and J by 7 bases; unmatched bases: 3. The CDR3 runs to 15 residues. The CDR3 here is CASSLFTSGRNEQFF. As DNA, the CDR3 is TGTGCCAGCAGCTTGTTCACTAGCGGGAGGAATGAGCAGTTCTTC.

The chain joins TRBV5-8 to TRBJ2-3; 12 nucleotides line up with TRBD2. Trimming cost V 5 bases and J 9 bases; bases outside gene matches: 7. Germline V gene lookup returns CDR1 SGHTS and CDR2 YDEGEE. The CDR3 spans 14 residues. In nucleotides, the CDR3 is TGTGCCAGCAGGGCTAGCGGGGGGGCGCTCACGCAGTATTTT. Its translation is CASRASGGALTQYF. Full variable domain (outside the CDR3, taken from reference TRBV5-8 and TRBJ2-3): EAGVTQSPTHLIKTRGQQATLRCSPISGHTSVYWYQQALGLGLQFLLWYDEGEERNRGNFPPRFSGRQFPNYSSELNVNALELEDSALYLCASRASGGALTQYFGPGTRLTVL.